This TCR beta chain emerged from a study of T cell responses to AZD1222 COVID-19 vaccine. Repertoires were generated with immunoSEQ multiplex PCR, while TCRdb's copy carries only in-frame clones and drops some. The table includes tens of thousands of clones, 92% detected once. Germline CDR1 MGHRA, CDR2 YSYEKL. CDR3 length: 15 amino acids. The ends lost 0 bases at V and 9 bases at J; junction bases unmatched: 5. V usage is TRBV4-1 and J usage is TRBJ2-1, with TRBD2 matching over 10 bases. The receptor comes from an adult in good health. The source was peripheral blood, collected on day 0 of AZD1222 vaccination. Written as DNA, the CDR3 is TGCGCCAGCAGCCAAGAAAGCGGGAGGGTGGGTGAGCAGTTCTTC. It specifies CASSQESGRVGEQFF.